The clone carrying this TCR beta chain was seen many times. This sample is drawn from a study of blood T cells in healthy people across ages. Primers used in a second PCR of roughly 6 to 12 cycles were a sample-barcoded 5' primer and a J-beta primer mix. Each cDNA molecule was tagged by a template-switch adaptor that had 12 random nucleotides. Via MiXCR, TCRdb re-called the 5' RACE reads, giving one row per CDR3 protein. Among more than 1,400,000 distinct CDR3 sequences listed, 42% were seen once. V was trimmed by 5 bases and J by 4 bases, leaving 15 bases between them. There are 14 residues in the CDR3. The V gene's germline CDR1 is SGHRS and CDR2 YFSETQ.

This clonotype was obtained from a woman aged 18 to 35 in good health. The sequenced material came from blood. This chain links TRBV5-1 with TRBJ1-2, with D possibly matching TRBD1 (6 bases). CDR3 DNA: TGCGCCAGCAGTTCGGCACAGGGAGGCTATGGCTACACCTTC. This sequence encodes CASSSAQGGYGYTF.